These 9 T cell receptor beta chains share one sample of origin, sequenced in a study of blood T cell repertoires in COVID-19. TCRdb keeps only in-frame clones here, not all; method: immunoSEQ multiplex PCR. The table has more than 90,000 clones, approximately 78% seen once. The sequenced material came from peripheral blood. Receptors were obtained from an older man with acute or convalescent COVID-19.

This clone showed up just a few times. V is TRBV3-1 (or the pseudogene TRBV3-2) and J is TRBJ1-2; 7 nucleotides match TRBD1. Unmatched junction bases numbered 1, after V lost 4 bases and J lost 5 bases. The germline V gene has CDR1 LGHDT and CDR2 YNNKEL (reference sequence). The CDR3 has 12 residues. CDR3 DNA: TGTGCCAGCAGCCGCAGGGGGTATGGCTACACCTTC. Protein: CASSRRGYGYTF.

The genes are TRBV3-1 (or the pseudogene TRBV3-2) and TRBJ2-5; a possible D gene is TRBD1 (5 bases). The V gene's germline CDR1 is LGHDT and CDR2 YNNKEL (reference sequence). V lost 1 base and J 5 bases, leaving 17 bases between the germline ends. This CDR3 comprises 16 residues. Written as DNA, the CDR3 is TGTGCCAGCAGCCAAGGTTGGTTCGCAGGGCGGGAGACCCAGTACTTC. Protein product: CASSQGWFAGRETQYF.

The chain recombines TRBV9 with TRBJ1-1; 8 bases line up with TRBD1. Trimming took 3 bases from V and 7 from J; bases not matched to a gene: 8. Germline loops: CDR1 SGDLS, CDR2 YYNGEE. This CDR3 contains 14 residues. CDR3 protein: CASSGSFGTGEAFF. For the CDR3, the DNA is TGTGCCAGCAGCGGTAGCTTTGGGACAGGTGAAGCTTTCTTT.

CDR3: CAWGQGSYEQYF. The CDR3, as DNA: TGTGCCTGGGGACAGGGCTCCTACGAGCAGTACTTC. The V call is TRBV30, the J call TRBJ2-7; 8 positions match TRBD1. Germline values: CDR1 GTSNPN, CDR2 SVGIG (reference sequence). Trimming cost V 5 bases and J 0 bases; bases outside gene matches: 0. CDR3 size: 12 residues. Looking up the rest from reference TRBV30 and TRBJ2-7 gives the full variable domain: SQTIHQWPATLVQPVGSPLSLECTVEGTSNPNLYWYRQAAGRGLQLLFYSVGIGQISSEVPQNLSASRPQDRQFILSSKKLLLSDSGFYLCAWGQGSYEQYFGPGTRLTVT.

V gene TRBV28 combines with J gene TRBJ1-2; maybe TRBD1 (6 bases). CDR3 length: 15 residues. Germline V gene sequence: CDR1 MDHEN, CDR2 SYDVKM. The V end lost 6 bases, the J end lost 0 bases, and 14 bases lay between the germline ends. This CDR3 reads CASSPTRGTNYGYTF. CDR3 DNA: TGTGCCAGCAGCCCAACCAGGGGCACTAACTATGGCTACACCTTC.

The chain couples TRBV10-3 to TRBJ2-6; 7 nucleotides line up with TRBD1. The V segment lost 3 bases and the J segment 1 base; nucleotides outside the gene matches: 9. The CDR3 is 18 residues long. Per the germline V gene, CDR1 is ENHRY and CDR2 is SYGVKD. The CDR3 is CAISEGRTGNSGANVLTF. DNA for the CDR3: TGTGCCATCAGTGAAGGTCGGACAGGCAATTCTGGGGCCAACGTCCTGACTTTC.

The rearrangement uses TRBV19 and TRBJ1-2; D ambiguous. Germline loops: CDR1 LNHDA, CDR2 SQIVND (reference sequence). There are 14 residues in the CDR3. Trimming cost V 7 bases and J 5 bases, with 17 bases left between them. This chain's CDR3 is CASNEVGRPYGYTF. DNA for the CDR3: TGTGCCAGTAATGAAGTGGGGAGACCGTATGGCTACACCTTC.

The chain has TRBV2 and TRBJ2-3; D remains ambiguous. In germline, CDR1 is SNHLY, CDR2 FYNNEI. The CDR3 is 14 residues long. Deletions cut 6 bases from V and 4 bases from J, with 14 bases between. The CDR3 DNA follows: TGTGCCAGCAGCCTCGAGAGCCCGCCAGATACGCAGTATTTT. Amino acid sequence: CASSLESPPDTQYF. Combining the CDR3 with reference TRBV2 and TRBJ2-3 gives the whole variable domain EPEVTQTPSHQVTQMGQEVILRCVPISNHLYFYWYRQILGQKVEFLVSFYNNEISEKSEIFDDQFSVERPDGSNFTLKIRSTKLEDSAMYFCASSLESPPDTQYFGPGTRLTVL.

The V and J genes are TRBV20-1 and TRBJ1-1; TRBD1 agrees at 7 bases. CDR3 length: 11 amino acids. J lost 5 bases, V lost 6 bases, and 3 bases had no gene match. Germline values: CDR1 DFQATT, CDR2 SNEGSKA (reference sequence). The CDR3 sequence is CSATDRTEAFF. In DNA, the CDR3 is TGCAGTGCAACGGACAGGACTGAAGCTTTCTTT.